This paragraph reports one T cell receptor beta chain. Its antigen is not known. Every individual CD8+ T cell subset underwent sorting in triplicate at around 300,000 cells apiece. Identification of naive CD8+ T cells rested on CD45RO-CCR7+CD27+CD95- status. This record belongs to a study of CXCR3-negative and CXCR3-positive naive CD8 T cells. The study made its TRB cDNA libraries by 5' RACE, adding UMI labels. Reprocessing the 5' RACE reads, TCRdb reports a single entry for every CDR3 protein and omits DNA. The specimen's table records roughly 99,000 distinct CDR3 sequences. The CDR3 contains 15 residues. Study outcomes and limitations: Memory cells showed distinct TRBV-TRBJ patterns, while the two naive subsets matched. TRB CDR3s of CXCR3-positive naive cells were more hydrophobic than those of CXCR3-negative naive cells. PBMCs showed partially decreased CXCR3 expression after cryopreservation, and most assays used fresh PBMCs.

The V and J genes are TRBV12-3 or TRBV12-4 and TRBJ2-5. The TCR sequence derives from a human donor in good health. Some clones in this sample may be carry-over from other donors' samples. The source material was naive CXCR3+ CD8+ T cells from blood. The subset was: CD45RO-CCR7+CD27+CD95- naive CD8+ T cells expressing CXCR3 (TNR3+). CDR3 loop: CASSLYRGSPETQYF.